The T cell receptor (beta chain) under discussion was sequenced for a study of breast tumors, draining lymph nodes, adjacent tissues. A single record per CDR3 protein comes from TCRdb applying MiXCR to the multiplex PCR reads. The data contain under 15,000 distinct CDR3 sequences, roughly 72% of them singletons. As concerns this clonotype: What it recognizes is unknown.

Whole-study results and caveats: Tumor repertoires ranked between lymph nodes and nontumor tissue in diversity, with V and J gene preferences.

V lost 0 bases to trimming and J lost 4 bases, with 6 bases between them. This CDR3 is built from 13 residues. Per germline, CDR1 LNHNV and CDR2 YYDKDF (reference sequence). Material: tumor-adjacent breast tissue. The TCR originated in a female donor with breast cancer. Some clones in this sample may be carry-over from other donors' samples. The chain recombines TRBV15 with TRBJ1-2; D uncertain. In nucleotides, the CDR3 is TGTGCCACCAGCAGAGAACGTATCTATGGCTACACCTTC. This translates into CATSRERIYGYTF.